The present TCR beta chain was sequenced within a study of identical twins. General study points: Abundant beta clonotypes from cord blood bore fewer insertions; memory repertoires lacked this pattern. Twins showed weaker excess sharing in their beta out-of-frame sequences. Within twin pairs, the out-of-frame alpha sequences they shared showed excess low generation probability.

This CDR3 is built from 16 residues. Template switching created a universal primer site, and the cDNA included unique molecular identifiers. One entry per CDR3 protein results from TCRdb running MiXCR on the 5' RACE reads. The sample has about 570,000 distinct CDR3 sequences; roughly 9.9% are singletons. Note on this clonotype: The antigen is not known.

These same data were also listed under a study on yellow fever vaccine responses in identical twins.

This TCR was sampled from a woman under 30 in good health. The sample taken for sequencing was PBMCs. The V gene is TRBV21-1, the J gene TRBJ2-7; the table assigns TRBD2, which was not confirmed against the DNA. TRBV21-1 is classified as a pseudogene. The CDR3 spells CASSKRRTLTRSEQYF. In nucleotides, the CDR3 is TGTGCCAGCAGCAAAAGGAGGACCCTTACACGGTCCGAGCAGTACTTC.